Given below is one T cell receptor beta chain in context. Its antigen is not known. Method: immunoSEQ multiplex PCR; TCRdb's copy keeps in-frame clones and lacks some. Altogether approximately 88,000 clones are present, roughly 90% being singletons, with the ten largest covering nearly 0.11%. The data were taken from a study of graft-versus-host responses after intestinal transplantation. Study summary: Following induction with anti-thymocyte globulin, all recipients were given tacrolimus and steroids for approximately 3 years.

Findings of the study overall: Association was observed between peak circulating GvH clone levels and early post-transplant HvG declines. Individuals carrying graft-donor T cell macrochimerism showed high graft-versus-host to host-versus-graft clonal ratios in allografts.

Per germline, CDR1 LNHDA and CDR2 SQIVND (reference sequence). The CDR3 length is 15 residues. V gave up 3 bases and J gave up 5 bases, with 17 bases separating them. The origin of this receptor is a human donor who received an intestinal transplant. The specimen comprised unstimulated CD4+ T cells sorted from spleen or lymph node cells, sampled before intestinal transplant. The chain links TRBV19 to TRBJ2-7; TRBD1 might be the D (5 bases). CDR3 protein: CASSINGWGVDEQYF. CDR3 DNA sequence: TGTGCCAGTAGTATTAACGGGTGGGGCGTCGACGAGCAGTACTTC.